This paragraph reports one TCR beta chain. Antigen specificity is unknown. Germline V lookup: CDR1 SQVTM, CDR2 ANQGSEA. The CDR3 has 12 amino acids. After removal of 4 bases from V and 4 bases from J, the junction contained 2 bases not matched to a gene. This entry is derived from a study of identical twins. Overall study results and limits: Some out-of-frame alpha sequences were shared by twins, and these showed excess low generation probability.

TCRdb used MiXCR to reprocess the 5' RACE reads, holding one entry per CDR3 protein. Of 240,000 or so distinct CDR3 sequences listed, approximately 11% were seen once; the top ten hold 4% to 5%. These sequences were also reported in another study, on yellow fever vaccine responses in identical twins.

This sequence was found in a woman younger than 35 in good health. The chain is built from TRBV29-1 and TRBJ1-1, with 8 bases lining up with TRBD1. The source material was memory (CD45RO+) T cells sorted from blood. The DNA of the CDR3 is TGCAGCGTTGGACAGGGGCCCACTGAAGCTTTCTTT. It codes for CSVGQGPTEAFF.